Listed here are 22 T cell receptor beta chains from one sample, sequenced in a study of blood T cell repertoires in COVID-19. Using immunoSEQ multiplex PCR, the repertoire was profiled, and TCRdb retains in-frame clones only, with some absent. The sample comprises approximately 300,000 clones, roughly 90% of which are singletons, and approximately 10% rests with the top ten. Sequencing was performed on peripheral blood. The receptors come from a woman in her 30s with COVID-19, enrolled during active disease.

As to this clone: This same CDR3 is encoded by further DNA sequences in the sample. The chain has TRBV3-1 (or the pseudogene TRBV3-2) and TRBJ2-7; D unresolved. CDR3 length: 12 amino acids. V lost 1 base, J lost 6 bases, and 7 bases lay in between. Looked up from germline, CDR1 is LGHDT and CDR2 is YNNKEL (reference sequence). The CDR3 region has the DNA TGTGCCAGCAGCCAAGCCCTCCGCGAGCAGTACTTC. Residues: CASSQALREQYF.

The rearrangement uses TRBV2 and TRBJ2-5; no clear D. The CDR3 is 12 amino acids. The V and J ends lost 6 bases and 3 bases respectively, with 8 bases between them. Germline V gene data show CDR1 as SNHLY and CDR2 as FYNNEI. As DNA, the CDR3 is TGTGCCAGCAGCCACAGTAAAGAGACCCAGTACTTC. It encodes CASSHSKETQYF. Full variable domain (missing parts from reference TRBV2 and TRBJ2-5): EPEVTQTPSHQVTQMGQEVILRCVPISNHLYFYWYRQILGQKVEFLVSFYNNEISEKSEIFDDQFSVERPDGSNFTLKIRSTKLEDSAMYFCASSHSKETQYFGPGTRLLVL.

J is TRBJ2-1 and V is TRBV28, with 10 nucleotides matching TRBD2. This CDR3 region has 15 residues. Germline values: CDR1 MDHEN, CDR2 SYDVKM. After removal of 7 bases from V and 6 bases from J, the junction contained 9 bases not matched to a gene. The CDR3 is CASNYLAGASNEQFF. In DNA form, the CDR3 reads TGTGCCAGCAACTACCTAGCGGGAGCAAGCAATGAGCAGTTCTTC.

The rearrangement joins TRBV5-1 to TRBJ2-3; D is perhaps TRBD2 (6 bases). This CDR3 spans 14 amino acids. Germline lookup yields CDR1 SGHRS and CDR2 YFSETQ. The V gene lost 4 bases and the J gene lost 4 bases, with 13 bases spanning the gap. CDR3: CASSGGDPSDTQYF. DNA for the CDR3: TGCGCCAGCAGCGGAGGGGACCCTTCAGATACGCAGTATTTT.

The rearrangement joins TRBV2 to TRBJ2-4; D is possibly TRBD1 (6 bases). Trimming took off 6 bases at V and 3 bases at J, with 12 bases between the two ends. Germline values: CDR1 SNHLY, CDR2 FYNNEI. CDR3 length: 14 residues. Here the CDR3 reads CASRQDSDKNIQYF. In DNA, the CDR3 is TGTGCCAGCAGACAGGACAGCGACAAAAACATTCAGTACTTC. The entire variable domain, with the rest obtained from reference TRBV2 and TRBJ2-4, is as follows: EPEVTQTPSHQVTQMGQEVILRCVPISNHLYFYWYRQILGQKVEFLVSFYNNEISEKSEIFDDQFSVERPDGSNFTLKIRSTKLEDSAMYFCASRQDSDKNIQYFGAGTRLSVL.

V is TRBV10-2 and J is TRBJ1-2, with 7 nucleotides matching TRBD1. The germline V gene encodes CDR1 WSHSY and CDR2 SAAADI. The CDR3 sequence is 14 residues long. J gave up 4 bases and V 2 bases, and 4 bases lay outside the gene matches. The chain's CDR3 is CASSEGRGFYGYTF. CDR3 DNA sequence: TGCGCCAGCAGTGAGGGCAGGGGGTTCTATGGCTACACCTTC.

The gene calls are TRBV2 and TRBJ2-2; no definite D call. Trimming removed 0 bases at V and 5 bases at J, with 7 bases between. CDR3 length: 14 amino acids. Germline V gives CDR1 SNHLY, CDR2 FYNNEI. The CDR3 nucleotides read TGTGCCAGCAGTGAAGCGCACATGACCGGGGAGCTGTTTTTT. Residues: CASSEAHMTGELFF.

The chain links TRBV20-1 to TRBJ2-1; TRBD2 matches 11 bases. The CDR3 loop spans 13 amino acids. The germline CDR1 and CDR2 sequences are DFQATT and SNEGSKA (reference sequence). J was trimmed by 12 bases and V by 3 bases; bases with no gene match: 7. The CDR3 nucleotides are TGCAGTGCTAGTCCGCCTAGCGGGAGGAGGCAGTTCTTC. It encodes CSASPPSGRRQFF.

This CDR3 is CATSARLNQPQHF. CDR3 bases: TGTGCCACCAGTGCCAGACTCAATCAGCCCCAGCATTTT. J is TRBJ1-5 and V is TRBV24-1; D not resolved. The V end was cut by 5 bases, the J end by 3 bases, with 7 bases between. This CDR3 is 13 amino acids long. The germline CDR1 and CDR2 sequences are KGHDR and SFDVKD.

The chain employs TRBV2 and TRBJ1-2; unclear D gene. V dropped 11 bases and J dropped 2 bases, with 12 bases sitting between them. CDR1 is SNHLY and CDR2 is FYNNEI in the germline V gene. This CDR3 has 12 residues. The CDR3 DNA sequence: TGTGCCCGTTTGTGGCGGAACTATGGCTACACCTTC. It is translated as CARLWRNYGYTF.

The chain has TRBV29-1 and TRBJ2-1; 11 nucleotides line up with TRBD2. The V segment lost 4 bases and the J segment 8 bases; nucleotides outside the gene matches: 4. The CDR3 spans 13 residues. CDR1 is SQVTM, CDR2 ANQGSEA, per germline. The CDR3 loop reads CSVVSGGGHEQFF. CDR3 coding DNA: TGCAGCGTTGTTAGCGGGGGGGGCCATGAGCAGTTCTTC.

This clone came up a few times. The chain has TRBV5-6 and TRBJ1-1, with D tentatively TRBD1 (5 bases). Germline CDR1 reads SGHDT; CDR2 reads YYEEEE. The CDR3 is 15 amino acids. The V gene lost 7 bases and the J gene lost 7 bases, with 23 bases spanning the gap. CDR3 DNA: TGTGCCAGCCGCGTCTCGGGTTTATCAGGGAATGAAGCTTTCTTT. Its translation is CASRVSGLSGNEAFF. Drawing the rest from reference TRBV5-6 and TRBJ1-1, the complete variable domain is DAGVTQSPTHLIKTRGQQVTLRCSPKSGHDTVSWYQQALGQGPQFIFQYYEEEERQRGNFPDRFSGHQFPNYSSELNVNALLLGDSALYLCASRVSGLSGNEAFFGQGTRLTVV.

In this sample, this clone turned up once. The CDR3 is CASRGGTEAFF. The CDR3 DNA sequence: TGTGCCAGCAGGGGAGGCACTGAAGCTTTCTTT. The J gene is TRBJ1-1, the V gene TRBV2; unclear D gene. The V end was cut by 6 bases, the J end by 4 bases, with 6 bases between. In germline, CDR1 is SNHLY, CDR2 FYNNEI. This CDR3 region has 11 residues.

V usage is TRBV13 and J usage is TRBJ2-7; 8 bases are shared with TRBD1. Germline assignment: CDR1 PRHDT and CDR2 FYEKMQ (reference sequence). The ends lost 4 bases at V and 8 bases at J; junction bases unmatched: 4. The CDR3 runs to 12 residues. The CDR3 bases are TGTGCCAGCAGCTGGACAGGGAATCAGCAGTACTTC. Its translation is CASSWTGNQQYF.

The V gene is TRBV28, the J gene TRBJ1-3; TRBD1 agrees at 7 bases. Germline CDR1 reads MDHEN; CDR2 reads SYDVKM. V was pared by 7 bases and J by 0 bases, with 9 bases of the junction left unmatched. This CDR3 has 16 amino acids. The CDR3 DNA sequence: TGTGCCAGCACAGGGGGTGCCACTAGCTCTGGAAACACCATATATTTT. Encoded protein: CASTGGATSSGNTIYF.

The chain couples TRBV5-1 to TRBJ2-3, with TRBD1 matching 8 bases. CDR3 length: 14 residues. J was trimmed by 4 bases and V by 9 bases; bases with no gene match: 10. Germline V lookup: CDR1 SGHRS, CDR2 YFSETQ. The CDR3 sequence: CATKGQGASDTQYF. The CDR3 DNA follows: TGCGCCACCAAGGGGCAGGGGGCCTCAGATACGCAGTATTTT.

The V call is TRBV4-1, the J call TRBJ2-3, with 7 positions matching TRBD1. Looked up from germline, CDR1 is MGHRA and CDR2 is YSYEKL. The CDR3 spans 16 residues. The V gene end was trimmed by 6 bases and the J gene end by 0 bases; junction bases not matched to a gene: 9. Written as DNA, the CDR3 is TGCGCCAGCAGTGTAACGGGGACAGCTAGCACAGATACGCAGTATTTT. Translating it yields CASSVTGTASTDTQYF.

This clone was seen a handful of times. The chain carries TRBV7-9 and TRBJ1-4, with D unclear. The CDR3 contains 14 residues. V lost 6 bases and J lost 10, with 18 bases in between. Germline loops: CDR1 SEHNR, CDR2 FQNEAQ (reference sequence). The chain's CDR3 is CASSSGSRRGKLFF. The CDR3, as DNA: TGTGCCAGCAGTTCCGGGTCGCGTCGCGGAAAACTGTTTTTT.

The chain employs TRBV11-3 and TRBJ1-6, with D unclear. Germline values: CDR1 SGHNT, CDR2 YENEEA. V gave up 9 bases and J gave up 7 bases, with 10 bases separating them. This CDR3 is 12 amino acids long. CDR3 region: CAREGSNSPLHF. The CDR3 DNA reads as TGTGCCAGGGAGGGTTCGAATTCACCCCTCCACTTT.

The chain employs TRBV5-4 and TRBJ2-1, with 12 bases identical to TRBD2. This CDR3 comprises 16 residues. CDR1 SGHNT and CDR2 YYREEE come from the germline V gene (reference sequence). Trimming removed 4 bases from V and 6 bases from J; junction bases left unmatched: 8. The CDR3 here is CASSNVLAGGPNEQFF. The CDR3 DNA follows: TGTGCCAGCAGCAATGTCCTAGCGGGAGGGCCCAATGAGCAGTTCTTC.

The genes are TRBV5-1 and TRBJ1-5, with 8 nucleotides matching TRBD1. This CDR3 has 16 residues. Per the germline V gene, CDR1 is SGHRS and CDR2 is YFSETQ. V dropped 4 bases and J dropped 7; count of bases not matched to a gene: 13. The CDR3 here is CASSPGTGQGKQPQHF. CDR3 DNA sequence: TGCGCCAGCAGCCCCGGAACCGGACAGGGAAAGCAGCCCCAGCATTTT.

The chain has TRBV6-6 and TRBJ1-2; D gene unclear. Looked up from germline, CDR1 is MNHNY and CDR2 is SVGAGI (reference sequence). CDR3 length: 16 amino acids. V lost 0 bases and J lost 0, with 11 bases in between. The CDR3 loop is CASSYSNQATNYGYTF. CDR3 in DNA: TGTGCCAGCAGTTACTCGAATCAGGCGACTAACTATGGCTACACCTTC.